The 12 T cell receptor beta chains listed next were all sequenced from one sample in a study of shared clonotypes between healthy human individuals. Naive CD8 cells lacked CD45RO, underwent positive selection for CCR7 and left out terminally differentiated effector memory CD45RA+ cells. Clones were sequenced by immunoSEQ multiplex PCR, and TCRdb holds only the in-frame ones, with some missing. In the table there are approximately 810,000 clones, about 91% of which are singletons. The sample was naive CD8+ T cells sorted from blood. All receptors come from a man aged 30 to 45 in good health.

V and J are TRBV23-1 and TRBJ1-3, with 7 bases fitting TRBD1. TRBV23-1 is classed as an ORF, of uncertain function. The junction had 7 bases not matched to a gene; V was cut back by 4 bases and J by 1 base. This CDR3 is 16 amino acids long. The CDR3 nucleotides read TGCGCCAGCAGTCGGAAAAGGGGGCGTTCTGGAAACACCATATATTTT. Residues: CASSRKRGRSGNTIYF.

V is TRBV6-5 and J is TRBJ2-7; D is unresolved. The CDR3 loop spans 12 amino acids. Deletions cut 5 bases from V and 6 bases from J, with 11 bases between. Germline V gene data show CDR1 as MNHEY and CDR2 as SVGAGI. The CDR3 nucleotides are TGTGCCAGCAGTCCCAATAAGGGCGAGCAGTACTTC. Amino acids: CASSPNKGEQYF.

Comment on this clone: This specimen includes other DNA sequences encoding the same CDR3. This chain uses TRBV11-2 with TRBJ2-4; the match to TRBD1 covers 7 bases. There are 16 residues in the CDR3. Germline V gives CDR1 SGHAT, CDR2 FQNNGV. V shed 1 base and J 1 base; nucleotides not matched to a gene: 4. The CDR3 DNA is TGTGCCAGCAGCTTAGGGACAGGTGGGGCCAAAAACATTCAGTACTTC. This codes for CASSLGTGGAKNIQYF.

On this clone itself: The sample has other DNA sequences that encode this CDR3 too. V gene TRBV4-1 combines with J gene TRBJ2-7; unclear D gene. This CDR3 has 14 amino acids. Germline V gives CDR1 MGHRA, CDR2 YSYEKL. V lost 0 bases and J lost 0, with 6 bases in between. Here the CDR3 reads CASSQDRASYEQYF. In nucleotides, the CDR3 is TGCGCCAGCAGCCAAGATCGAGCCTCCTACGAGCAGTACTTC.

V is TRBV27 and J is TRBJ2-7; TRBD2 matches 7 bases. CDR3 length: 15 amino acids. Germline V lookup: CDR1 MNHEY, CDR2 SMNVEV (reference sequence). Trimming removed 2 bases from V and 2 bases from J; junction bases left unmatched: 6. CDR3 in DNA: TGTGCCAGCAGTTTAAGCGCGGGAGAAGCCTACGAGCAGTACTTC. It yields the protein CASSLSAGEAYEQYF.

This clone was detected only once. The chain employs TRBV27 and TRBJ2-1, with TRBD2 as a possible D gene (6 bases). The V end was cut by 6 bases, the J end by 4 bases, with 19 bases between. The length of the CDR3 is 16 residues. Germline loops: CDR1 MNHEY, CDR2 SMNVEV (reference sequence). The CDR3 DNA reads TGTGCCAGCAGGAAGGATGGGCTAGCGCTTTACAATGAGCAGTTCTTC. As protein: CASRKDGLALYNEQFF.

This chain uses TRBV7-6 with TRBJ1-1; a weak D match, TRBD1 (6 bases). The length of the CDR3 is 13 residues. V lost 3 bases, J lost 5 bases, and 10 bases lay in between. Looked up from germline, CDR1 is SGHVS and CDR2 is FNYEAQ. The CDR3 sequence: CASSFRGETEAFF. CDR3 nucleotide sequence: TGTGCCAGCAGCTTTAGGGGGGAGACTGAAGCTTTCTTT. Full variable domain (remainder filled in from reference TRBV7-6 and TRBJ1-1): GAGVSQSPRYKVTKRGQDVALRCDPISGHVSLYWYRQALGQGPEFLTYFNYEAQQDKSGLPNDRFSAERPEGSISTLTIQRTEQRDSAMYRCASSFRGETEAFFGQGTRLTVV.

The rearrangement links TRBV7-9 to TRBJ2-1, with TRBD2 matching 9 bases. This CDR3 spans 16 amino acids. With 5 bases clipped from V and 8 bases from J, the junction kept 13 bases outside the gene matches. Germline-derived CDR1 and CDR2 are SEHNR and FQNEAQ (reference sequence). DNA for the CDR3: TGTGCCAGCAGCCCCTTAGCGGGAGAGGTTCTCGATGAGCAGTTCTTC. It encodes CASSPLAGEVLDEQFF.

The rearrangement uses TRBV4-1 and TRBJ2-7; D not certain. CDR3 size: 12 residues. The germline gives CDR1 MGHRA, CDR2 YSYEKL. Trimming took 1 base from V and 7 from J, leaving 8 bases between them. CDR3: CASSQVSREQYF. The CDR3 DNA reads as TGCGCCAGCAGCCAAGTTTCCAGGGAGCAGTACTTC.

V gene TRBV5-5 combines with J gene TRBJ2-1, with TRBD1 as a possible D gene (6 bases). The CDR3 covers 13 residues. V was cut by 3 bases and J by 4 bases, with 8 bases left in between. CDR1 is SGHKS and CDR2 is YYEKEE in the germline V gene (reference sequence). The CDR3 loop reads CASSWTVYNEQFF. The CDR3 DNA is TGTGCCAGCAGCTGGACAGTTTACAATGAGCAGTTCTTC.

The chain links TRBV4-3 to TRBJ1-5; D is ambiguous. Germline CDR1 reads LGHNA; CDR2 reads YSLEER. The CDR3 sequence is 13 residues long. V lost 3 bases to trimming and J lost 6 bases, with 9 bases between them. The CDR3 nucleotides read TGCGCCAGCAGCCACGGCGGCGGTCAGCCCCAGCATTTT. Protein product: CASSHGGGQPQHF.

The chain combines TRBV9 with TRBJ2-1, with unresolved D. Germline V gives CDR1 SGDLS, CDR2 YYNGEE. Deletions cut 0 bases from V and 8 bases from J, with 18 bases between. This CDR3 region has 16 residues. The CDR3 DNA sequence: TGTGCCAGCAGCGTAGGACGGGTAATCGTCGGCGATGAGCAGTTCTTC. As protein: CASSVGRVIVGDEQFF.